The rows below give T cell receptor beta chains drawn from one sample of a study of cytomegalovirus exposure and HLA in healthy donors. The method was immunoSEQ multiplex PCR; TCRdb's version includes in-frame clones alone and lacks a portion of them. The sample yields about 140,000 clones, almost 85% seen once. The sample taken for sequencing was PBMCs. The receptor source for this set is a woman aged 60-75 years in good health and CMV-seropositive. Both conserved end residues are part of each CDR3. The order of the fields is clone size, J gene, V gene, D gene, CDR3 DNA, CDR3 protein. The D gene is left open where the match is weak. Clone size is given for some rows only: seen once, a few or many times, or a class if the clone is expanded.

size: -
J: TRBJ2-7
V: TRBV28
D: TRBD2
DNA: TGTGCCAGCAGACTAGCGCCTGGCGAGCAGTACTTC
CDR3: CASRLAPGEQYF

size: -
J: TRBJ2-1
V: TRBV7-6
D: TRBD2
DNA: TGTGCCAGCAGCTTAGTCGGTAGCGGGGGAGGGGGTGAGCAGTTCTTC
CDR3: CASSLVGSGGGGEQFF

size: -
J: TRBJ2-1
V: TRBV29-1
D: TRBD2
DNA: TGCAGCGTTTATCAGCGGGAGACGAATAATGAGCAGTTCTTC
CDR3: CSVYQRETNNEQFF

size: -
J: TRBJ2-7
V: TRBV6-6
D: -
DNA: TGTGCCAGCAGCACCGGGACAACGAAGCAGTACTTC
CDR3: CASSTGTTKQYF

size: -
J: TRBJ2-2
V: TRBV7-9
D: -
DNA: TGTGCCAGCAGCTTCGGCATCGGAGGGCCCACCGGGGAGCTGTTTTTT
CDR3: CASSFGIGGPTGELFF

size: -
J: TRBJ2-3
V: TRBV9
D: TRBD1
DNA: TGTGCCAGCAGCCCAGAGGGACAGGGGGCGGTGTATTTT
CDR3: CASSPEGQGAVYF

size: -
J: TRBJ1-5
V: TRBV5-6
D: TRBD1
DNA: TGTGCCAGCAGCTGGGGACAGTATAGCAATCAGCCCCAGCATTTT
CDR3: CASSWGQYSNQPQHF

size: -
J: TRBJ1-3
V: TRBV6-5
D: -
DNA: TGTGCCAGCAGTTATGACAACTCTGGAAACACCATATATTTT
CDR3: CASSYDNSGNTIYF

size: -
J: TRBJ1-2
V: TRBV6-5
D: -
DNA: TGTGCCACTTCGGCTAACTATGGCTACACCTTC
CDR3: CATSANYGYTF

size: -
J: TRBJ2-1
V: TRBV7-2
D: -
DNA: TGTGCCAGCAGCTCCCTCAGGGGCCAAGGGGAGCAGTTCTTC
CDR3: CASSSLRGQGEQFF

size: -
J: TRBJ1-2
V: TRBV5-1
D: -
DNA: TGCGCCAGCAGCTTGGAACCGCGGCACTATGGCTACACCTTC
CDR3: CASSLEPRHYGYTF

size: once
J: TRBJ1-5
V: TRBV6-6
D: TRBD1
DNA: TGTGCCAGCAGACCCGGACAGGGAGGCAATCAGCCCCAGCATTTT
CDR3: CASRPGQGGNQPQHF

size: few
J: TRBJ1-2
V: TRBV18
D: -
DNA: TGTGCCAGCTCACCGGTGCCAGGGGCGTATGCTAACTATGGCTACACCTTC
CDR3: CASSPVPGAYANYGYTF

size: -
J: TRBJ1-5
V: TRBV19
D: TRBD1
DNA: TGTGCCAGTAGTATCGGGACAGCGTCTTATCAGCCCCAGCATTTT
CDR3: CASSIGTASYQPQHF

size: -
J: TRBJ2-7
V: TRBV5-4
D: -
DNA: TGTGCCAGCAGCTTGACAGGGTCCTACGAGCAGTACTTC
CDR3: CASSLTGSYEQYF

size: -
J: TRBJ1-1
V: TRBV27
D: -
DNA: TGTGCCAGCATTGGGAGCTTGAACACTGAAGCTTTCTTT
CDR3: CASIGSLNTEAFF

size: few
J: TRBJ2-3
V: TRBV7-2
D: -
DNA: TGTGCCAGCAGACGGGATCGCACAGATACGCAGTATTTT
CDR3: CASRRDRTDTQYF

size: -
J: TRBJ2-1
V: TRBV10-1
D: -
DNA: TGCGCTAGCAGTCTGAGCGAGAATGAGCAGTTCTTC
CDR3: CASSLSENEQFF

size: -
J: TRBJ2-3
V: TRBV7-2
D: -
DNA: TGTGCCAGCAGCCCGCGGGGGCCGAGCACAGATACGCAGTATTTT
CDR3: CASSPRGPSTDTQYF

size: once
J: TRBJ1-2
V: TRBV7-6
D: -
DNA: TGTGCCAGCAGCCCCACCGGGGGAGATGGCTACACCTTC
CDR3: CASSPTGGDGYTF

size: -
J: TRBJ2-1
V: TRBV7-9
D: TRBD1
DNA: TGTGCCAGCAGCTTCCAGGGGGCGGTGGAGCAGTTCTTC
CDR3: CASSFQGAVEQFF

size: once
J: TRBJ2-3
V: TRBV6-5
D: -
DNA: TGTGCCAGCAGTTGGGGCGGAAGGGTGACAGATACGCAGTATTTT
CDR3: CASSWGGRVTDTQYF

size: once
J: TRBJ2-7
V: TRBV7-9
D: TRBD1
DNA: TGTGCCAGCAGCTTATCCTTGGGACAGAACTACGAGCAGTACTTC
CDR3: CASSLSLGQNYEQYF

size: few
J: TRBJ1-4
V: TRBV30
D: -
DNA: TGTGCCTGGAGTAAGGACACCCCCAATGAAAAACTGTTTTTT
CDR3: CAWSKDTPNEKLFF

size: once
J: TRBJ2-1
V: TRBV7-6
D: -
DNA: TGTGCCAGCAGCTTAGCAGCTGAGCAGTTCTTC
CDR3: CASSLAAEQFF

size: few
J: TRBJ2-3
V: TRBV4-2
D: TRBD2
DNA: TGTGCCAGCAGCCAAGATTTACGGACTAGCGGCCTCACAGATACGCAGTATTTT
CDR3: CASSQDLRTSGLTDTQYF

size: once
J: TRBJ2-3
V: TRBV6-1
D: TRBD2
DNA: TGTGCCAGCAGCGTTCTAGCGGGAGTAGCAGATACGCAGTATTTT
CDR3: CASSVLAGVADTQYF

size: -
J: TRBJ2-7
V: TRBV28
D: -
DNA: TGTGCCAGCTGGAGGTCGGCGGGCGAGCAGTACTTC
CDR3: CASWRSAGEQYF

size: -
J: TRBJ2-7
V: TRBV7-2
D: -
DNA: TGTGCCAGCAGCTCTAGGGACTCGGGGCCCTACGAGCAGTACTTC
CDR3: CASSSRDSGPYEQYF

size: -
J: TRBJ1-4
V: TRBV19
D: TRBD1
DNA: TGTGCCAGTAGGAGACAGGGCTTTTATGAAAAACTGTTTTTT
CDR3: CASRRQGFYEKLFF

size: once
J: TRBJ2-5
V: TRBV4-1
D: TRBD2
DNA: TGCGCCAGCAGCCCCCAACTAGCGGGAGGGCCAGAGACCCAGTACTTC
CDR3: CASSPQLAGGPETQYF

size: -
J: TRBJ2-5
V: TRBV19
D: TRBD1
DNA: TGTGCCAGTAGGGACAGGGGGCTAGAGACCCAGTACTTC
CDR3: CASRDRGLETQYF

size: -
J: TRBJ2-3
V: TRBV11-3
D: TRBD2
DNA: TGTGCCAGCAGCAGACCGGGACTAGCGGGAGGTGACCAGTATTTT
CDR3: CASSRPGLAGGDQYF

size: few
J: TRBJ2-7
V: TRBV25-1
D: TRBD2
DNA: TGTGCCAGCAGTGGATTTAGCGGGCTACGGGAGCAGTACTTC
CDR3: CASSGFSGLREQYF

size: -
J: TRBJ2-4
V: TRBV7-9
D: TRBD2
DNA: TGTGCCAGCAGCCCTAGCGGAAACATTCAGTACTTC
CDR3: CASSPSGNIQYF

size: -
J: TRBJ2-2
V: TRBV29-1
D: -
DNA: TGCAGCGTTCCAGGGTGGGCCGGGGAGCTGTTTTTT
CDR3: CSVPGWAGELFF

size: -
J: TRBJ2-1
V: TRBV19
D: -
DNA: TGTGCCAGTAGTTCCAGGGTTGGGAATGAGCAGTTCTTC
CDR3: CASSSRVGNEQFF

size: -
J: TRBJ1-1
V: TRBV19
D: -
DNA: TGTGCCAGTTCGCGACTGACGATGAACACTGAAGCTTTCTTT
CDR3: CASSRLTMNTEAFF

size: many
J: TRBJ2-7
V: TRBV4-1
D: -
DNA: TGCGCCAGCAGCCAGGGCGAAGGGTTCGCAGGGCAGGTGGGCGAGCAGTACTTC
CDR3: CASSQGEGFAGQVGEQYF

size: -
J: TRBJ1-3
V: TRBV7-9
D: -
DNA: TGTGCCAGCAGCTTAGCGGGAGGCGGTGGAAACACCATATATTTT
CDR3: CASSLAGGGGNTIYF

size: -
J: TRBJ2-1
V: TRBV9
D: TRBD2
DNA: TGTGCCAGCAGCCCTAGAGGACTAGCGGGTTCCAATGAGCAGTTCTTC
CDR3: CASSPRGLAGSNEQFF

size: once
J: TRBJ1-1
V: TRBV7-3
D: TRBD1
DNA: TGTGCCAGCAGCTTAAACCGGGACAGGGGGAACACTGAAGCTTTCTTT
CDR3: CASSLNRDRGNTEAFF

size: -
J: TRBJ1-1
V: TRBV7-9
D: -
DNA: TGTGCCAGCAGCTTCAGGGGACCCAGAGAAGAAACTGAAGCTTTCTTT
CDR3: CASSFRGPREETEAFF

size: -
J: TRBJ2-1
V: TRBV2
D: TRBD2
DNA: TGTGCCAGCAGTGAACCCGGGGGACTAGCGGGAACCCGGGGGAATGAGCAGTTCTTC
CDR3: CASSEPGGLAGTRGNEQFF

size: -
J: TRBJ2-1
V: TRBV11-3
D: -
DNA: TGTGCCAGCAGAAGGAAAATAGAGGATGAGCAGTTCTTC
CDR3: CASRRKIEDEQFF